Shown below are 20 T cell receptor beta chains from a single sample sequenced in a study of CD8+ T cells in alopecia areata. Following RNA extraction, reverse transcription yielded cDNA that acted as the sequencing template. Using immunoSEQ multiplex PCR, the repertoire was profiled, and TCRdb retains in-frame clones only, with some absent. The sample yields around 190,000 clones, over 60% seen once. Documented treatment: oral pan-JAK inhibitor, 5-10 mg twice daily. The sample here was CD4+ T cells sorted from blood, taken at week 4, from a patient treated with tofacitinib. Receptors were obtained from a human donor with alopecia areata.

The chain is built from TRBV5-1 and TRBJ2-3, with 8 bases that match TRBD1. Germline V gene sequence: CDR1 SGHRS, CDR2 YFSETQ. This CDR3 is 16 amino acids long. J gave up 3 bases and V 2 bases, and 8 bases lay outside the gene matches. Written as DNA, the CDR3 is TGCGCCAGCAGCTTCGGACAGGGTGTAGCTACAGATACGCAGTATTTT. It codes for CASSFGQGVATDTQYF.

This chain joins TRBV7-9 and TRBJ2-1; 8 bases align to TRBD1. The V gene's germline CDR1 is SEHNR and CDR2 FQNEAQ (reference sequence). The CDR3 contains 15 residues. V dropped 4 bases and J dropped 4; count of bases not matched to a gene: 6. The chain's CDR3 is CASSSGQGPYNEQFF. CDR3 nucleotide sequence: TGTGCCAGCAGCTCAGGACAGGGACCTTACAATGAGCAGTTCTTC.

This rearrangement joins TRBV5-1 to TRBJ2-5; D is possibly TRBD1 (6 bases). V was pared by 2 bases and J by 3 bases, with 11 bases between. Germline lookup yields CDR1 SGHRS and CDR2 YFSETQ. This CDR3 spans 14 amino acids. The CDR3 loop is CASSLTGIEETQYF. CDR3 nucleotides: TGCGCCAGCAGCTTAACAGGGATAGAAGAGACCCAGTACTTC.

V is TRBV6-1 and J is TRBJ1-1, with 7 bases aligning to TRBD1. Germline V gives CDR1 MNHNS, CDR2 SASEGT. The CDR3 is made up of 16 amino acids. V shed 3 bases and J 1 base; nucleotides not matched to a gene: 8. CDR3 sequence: CASSEQGGRGNTEAFF. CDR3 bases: TGTGCCAGCAGTGAGCAAGGGGGCAGGGGGAACACTGAAGCTTTCTTT.

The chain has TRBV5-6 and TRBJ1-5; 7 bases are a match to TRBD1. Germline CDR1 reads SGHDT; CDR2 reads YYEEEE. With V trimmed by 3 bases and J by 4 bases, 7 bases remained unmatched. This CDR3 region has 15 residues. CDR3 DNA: TGTGCCAGCAGCTCCTTCAGGGGGATTAATCAGCCCCAGCATTTT. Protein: CASSSFRGINQPQHF.

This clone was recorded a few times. The CDR3 here is CASSLEYTEGELFF. DNA for the CDR3: TGTGCCAGCAGCTTAGAGTACACCGAAGGTGAACTGTTTTTT. This sequence joins TRBV7-9 and TRBJ1-4; no reliable D call. In germline, CDR1 is SEHNR, CDR2 FQNEAQ (reference sequence). The CDR3 has 14 amino acids. Trimming removed 1 base from V and 12 bases from J, with 15 bases in between.

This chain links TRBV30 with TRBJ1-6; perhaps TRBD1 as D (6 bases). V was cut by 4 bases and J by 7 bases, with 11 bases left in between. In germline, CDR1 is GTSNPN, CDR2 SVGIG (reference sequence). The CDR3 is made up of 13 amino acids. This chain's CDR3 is CAWTLQGNSPLHF. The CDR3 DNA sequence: TGTGCCTGGACCCTACAGGGCAATTCACCCCTCCACTTT.

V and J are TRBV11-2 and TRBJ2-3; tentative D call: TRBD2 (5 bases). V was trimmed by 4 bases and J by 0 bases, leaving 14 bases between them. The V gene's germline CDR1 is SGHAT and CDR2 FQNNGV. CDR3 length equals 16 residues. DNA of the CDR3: TGTGCCAGCAGCTCGCGGGCCGGGGTTAGCACAGATACGCAGTATTTT. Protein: CASSSRAGVSTDTQYF.

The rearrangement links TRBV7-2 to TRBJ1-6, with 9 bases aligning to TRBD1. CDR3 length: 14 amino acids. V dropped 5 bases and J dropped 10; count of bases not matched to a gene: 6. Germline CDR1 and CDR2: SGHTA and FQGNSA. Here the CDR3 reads CASSRGTGISPLHF. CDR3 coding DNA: TGTGCCAGCAGCAGGGGGACAGGGATATCACCCCTCCACTTT.

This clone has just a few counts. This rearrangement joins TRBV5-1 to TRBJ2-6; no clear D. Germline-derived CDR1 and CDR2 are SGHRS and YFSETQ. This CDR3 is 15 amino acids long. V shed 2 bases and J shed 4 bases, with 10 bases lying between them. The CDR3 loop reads CASSLDGVGANVLTF. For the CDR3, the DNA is TGCGCCAGCAGCTTAGATGGGGTCGGGGCCAACGTCCTGACTTTC. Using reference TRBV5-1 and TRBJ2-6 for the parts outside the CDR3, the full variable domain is KAGVTQTPRYLIKTRGQQVTLSCSPISGHRSVSWYQQTPGQGLQFLFEYFSETQRNKGNFPGRFSGRQFSNSRSEMNVSTLELGDSALYLCASSLDGVGANVLTFGAGSRLTVL.

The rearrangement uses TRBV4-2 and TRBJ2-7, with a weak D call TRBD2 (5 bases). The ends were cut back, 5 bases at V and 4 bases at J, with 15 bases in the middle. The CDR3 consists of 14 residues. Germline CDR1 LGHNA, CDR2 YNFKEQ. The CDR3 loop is CASSGFSSGYEQYF. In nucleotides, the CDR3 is TGTGCCAGCAGCGGATTCAGCTCGGGGTACGAGCAGTACTTC.

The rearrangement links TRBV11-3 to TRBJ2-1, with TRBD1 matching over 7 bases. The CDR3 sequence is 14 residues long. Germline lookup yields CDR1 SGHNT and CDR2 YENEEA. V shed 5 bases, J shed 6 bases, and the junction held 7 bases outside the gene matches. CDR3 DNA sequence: TGTGCCAGCAGCCAATGGGGGACAGTCAATGAGCAGTTCTTC. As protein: CASSQWGTVNEQFF.

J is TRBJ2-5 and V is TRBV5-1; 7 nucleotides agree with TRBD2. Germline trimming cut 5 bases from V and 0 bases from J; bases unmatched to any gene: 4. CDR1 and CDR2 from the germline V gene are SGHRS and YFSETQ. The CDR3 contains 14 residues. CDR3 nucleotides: TGCGCCAGCAGTCAGGCGGGGGACCAAGAGACCCAGTACTTC. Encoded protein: CASSQAGDQETQYF.

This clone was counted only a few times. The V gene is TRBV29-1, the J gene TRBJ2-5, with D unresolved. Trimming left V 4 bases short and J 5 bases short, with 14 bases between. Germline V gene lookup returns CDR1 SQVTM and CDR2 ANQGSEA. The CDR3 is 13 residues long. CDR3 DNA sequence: TGCAGCGTTGTTGAGAGCTTGGGGGAGACCCAGTACTTC. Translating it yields CSVVESLGETQYF. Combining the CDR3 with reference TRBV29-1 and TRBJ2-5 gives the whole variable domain SAVISQKPSRDICQRGTSLTIQCQVDSQVTMMFWYRQQPGQSLTLIATANQGSEATYESGFVIDKFPISRPNLTFSTLTVSNMSPEDSSIYLCSVVESLGETQYFGPGTRLLVL.

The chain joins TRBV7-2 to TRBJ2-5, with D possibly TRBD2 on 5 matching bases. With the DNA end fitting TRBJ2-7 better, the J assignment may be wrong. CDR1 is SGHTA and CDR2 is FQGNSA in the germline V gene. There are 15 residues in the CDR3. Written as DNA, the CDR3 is TGTGCCAGCAGCCCCTCGGGCGGGCTTTCCTACGAGCAGTACTTC. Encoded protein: CASSPSGGLSYEQYF.

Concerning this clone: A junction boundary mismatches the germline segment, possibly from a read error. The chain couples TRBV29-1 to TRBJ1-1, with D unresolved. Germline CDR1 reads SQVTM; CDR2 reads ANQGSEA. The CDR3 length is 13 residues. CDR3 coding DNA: TGCAGCGGTGAAAGGGCTTTGAACACTGAAGCTTTCTTT. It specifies CSGERALNTEAFF.

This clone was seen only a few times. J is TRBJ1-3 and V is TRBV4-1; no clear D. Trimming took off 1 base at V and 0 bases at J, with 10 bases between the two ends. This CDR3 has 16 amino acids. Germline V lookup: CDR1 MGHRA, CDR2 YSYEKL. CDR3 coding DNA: TGCGCCAGCAGCCAAGGAGGGAGTTTCTCTGGAAACACCATATATTTT. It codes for CASSQGGSFSGNTIYF.

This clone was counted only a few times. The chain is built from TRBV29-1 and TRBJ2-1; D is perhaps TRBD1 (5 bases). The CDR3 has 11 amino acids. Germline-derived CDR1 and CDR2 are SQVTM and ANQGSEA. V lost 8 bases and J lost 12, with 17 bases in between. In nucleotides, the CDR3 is TGCAGCTTCCAAGGGGTATTGGGGCAGTTCTTC. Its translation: CSFQGVLGQFF.

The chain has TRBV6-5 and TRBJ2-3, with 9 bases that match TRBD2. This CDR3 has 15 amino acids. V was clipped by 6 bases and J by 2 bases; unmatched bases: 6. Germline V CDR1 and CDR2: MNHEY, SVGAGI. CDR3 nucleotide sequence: TGTGCCAGCAGAAATAGCGGGGGTGACACAGATACGCAGTATTTT. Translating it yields CASRNSGGDTDTQYF.

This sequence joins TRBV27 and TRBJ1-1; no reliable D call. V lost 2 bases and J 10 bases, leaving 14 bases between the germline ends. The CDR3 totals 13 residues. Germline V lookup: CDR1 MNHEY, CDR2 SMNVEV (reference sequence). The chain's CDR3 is CASSLRGGEGAFF. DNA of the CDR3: TGTGCCAGCAGTTTACGAGGCGGGGAAGGAGCTTTCTTT.